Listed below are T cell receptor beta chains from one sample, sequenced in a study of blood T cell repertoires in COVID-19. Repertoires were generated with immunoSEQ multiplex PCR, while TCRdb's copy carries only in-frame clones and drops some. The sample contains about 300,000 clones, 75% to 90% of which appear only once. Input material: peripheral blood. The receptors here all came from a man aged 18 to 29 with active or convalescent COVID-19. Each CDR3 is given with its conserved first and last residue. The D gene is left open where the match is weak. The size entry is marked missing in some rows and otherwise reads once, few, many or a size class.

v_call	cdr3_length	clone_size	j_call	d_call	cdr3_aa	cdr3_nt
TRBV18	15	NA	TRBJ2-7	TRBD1	CASSPPRQGLVEQYF	TGTGCCAGCTCACCACCCCGACAGGGGTTGGTCGAGCAGTACTTC
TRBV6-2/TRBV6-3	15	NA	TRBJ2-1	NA	CASSYRSWRANEQFF	TGTGCCAGCAGTTACCGGAGCTGGAGGGCCAATGAGCAGTTCTTC
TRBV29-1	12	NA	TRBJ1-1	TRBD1	CSVGQGGTEAFF	TGCAGCGTTGGACAGGGGGGAACTGAAGCTTTCTTT
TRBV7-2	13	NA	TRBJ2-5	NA	CASSHDSQETQYF	TGTGCCAGCAGCCACGACAGCCAAGAGACCCAGTACTTC
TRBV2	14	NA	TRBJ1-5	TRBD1	CASREGAFSQPQHF	TGTGCCAGCAGGGAGGGGGCGTTTTCTCAGCCCCAGCATTTT
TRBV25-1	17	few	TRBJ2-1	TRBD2	CASSEGGEGSGYNEQFF	TGTGCCAGCAGTGAAGGGGGGGAAGGTAGCGGCTACAATGAGCAGTTCTTC
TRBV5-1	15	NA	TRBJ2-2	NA	CASSVPSPVTGELFF	TGCGCCAGCAGCGTACCTAGCCCGGTCACCGGGGAGCTGTTTTTT
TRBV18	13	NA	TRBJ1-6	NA	CASSPGQNSPLHF	TGTGCCAGCTCACCAGGGCAGAATTCACCCCTCCACTTT
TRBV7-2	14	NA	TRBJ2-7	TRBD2	CASSLGGRTYEQYF	TGTGCCAGCAGCTTGGGCGGGAGGACCTACGAGCAGTACTTC
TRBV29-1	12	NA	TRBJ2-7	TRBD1	CSAGQGIGEQYF	TGCAGCGCGGGACAGGGAATTGGCGAGCAGTACTTC
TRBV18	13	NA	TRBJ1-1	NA	CASSPSGLPEAFF	TGTGCCAGCTCACCTTCGGGACTTCCTGAAGCTTTCTTT
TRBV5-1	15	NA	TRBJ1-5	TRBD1	CASSSTGDINQPQHF	TGCGCCAGCAGCTCCACAGGGGACATCAATCAGCCCCAGCATTTT
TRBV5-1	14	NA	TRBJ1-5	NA	CASSLGQPDQPQHF	TGCGCCAGCAGCTTGGGACAGCCCGATCAGCCCCAGCATTTT
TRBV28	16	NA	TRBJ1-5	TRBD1	CASSPSGQGTGQPQHF	TGTGCCAGCAGCCCCTCGGGACAGGGGACGGGGCAGCCCCAGCATTTT
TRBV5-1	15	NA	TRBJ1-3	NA	CASSPGALTGNTIYF	TGCGCCAGCAGCCCAGGCGCGCTGACAGGAAACACCATATATTTT